This TCR beta chain was profiled in a study of shared clonotypes between healthy human individuals. Study-level background: Each donor's CD8 memory used one plate, CD8 naive two, each CD4 subset three. Whole-study findings and limits: Sharing of clonotypes among donors was expected to vary with sequencing depth.

CD45RO-negative cells were positively selected for CCR7, leaving out terminally differentiated effector memory CD45RA+ cells. Method: immunoSEQ multiplex PCR; TCRdb's copy keeps in-frame clones and lacks some. The top ten clones hold under 0.3% of a sample with roughly 850,000 clones, 96% of them seen once. The germline gives CDR1 LNHDA, CDR2 SQIVND (reference sequence). This CDR3 spans 16 amino acids. The J segment lost 3 bases and the V segment lost 7 bases, leaving 10 bases of the junction unmatched. On this clone itself: Its antigen remains unknown.

The sample was naive CD8+ T cells sorted from blood. The TCR comes from a man aged 25 to 45 in good health. The V and J genes are TRBV19 and TRBJ1-5, with TRBD1 matching 9 bases. The CDR3 here is CASTEQGALINQPQHF. CDR3 DNA: TGTGCCAGTACCGAACAGGGGGCTTTAATCAATCAGCCCCAGCATTTT.